The clone carrying this T cell receptor (beta chain) was observed at least ten times. Its antigen is unknown. This CDR3 is 14 amino acids long. Trimming stripped 6 bases from V and 3 bases from J, with 15 bases between. The data derive from a study of early T cells in non-severe SARS-CoV-2 infection. Overall study findings and caveats: Reliance on VDJdb matching favored anti-spike CD8 responses; private and CD4 specificities were missed.

TCRdb independently ran MiXCR on the 5' RACE reads; one entry per CDR3 protein. The repertoire consists of 60,000 or so distinct CDR3 sequences, with about 9.8% occurring once and the leading ten covering approximately 15%. The genes are TRBV12-3 or TRBV12-4 and TRBJ2-7, with D perhaps matching TRBD1 or TRBD2 (5 bases each). Sample: whole blood. The receptor was isolated from an adult who was a healthcare worker with PCR-confirmed SARS-CoV-2 infection or an uninfected control (not recorded which). CDR3 residues: CASRSPGTHYEQYF. The CDR3 DNA sequence: TGTGCCAGCAGGAGTCCCGGGACCCACTACGAGCAGTACTTC.